The present T cell receptor (beta chain) was sequenced within a study of a mutant IDH1 vaccine in newly diagnosed glioma. Across the study: Sex among treated patients split approximately 62% male, about 40% female; mean age was around 40 years. V12 occurred at week 35 and V13 at week 47.

The assay was immunoSEQ multiplex PCR, and TCRdb's table has in-frame clones only and misses some. The sample lists tens of thousands of clones, approximately 75% seen once, with roughly 5% in the top ten. The time point is: week 47, end of study. The investigators gave 300 ug of mutant IDH1 20-mer peptide in each vaccine dose, together with topical imiquimod. Across weeks 1, 3, 5, 7, 11, 15, 19 and 23, patients received a vaccination each time, eight in all. Of note for this clone: Its antigen is undetermined.

This clonotype was obtained from a man aged 45-65 years with glioma. Here the sequenced sample was PBMCs, taken from a glioma patient whose treatment included an IDH1 peptide vaccine.

In DNA, the CDR3 is TGCAGCGTTGAAGAAAGGGCCAGGGATCTTGGTGGCTACACCTTC. This encodes CSVEERARDLGGYTF. This chain uses TRBV29-1 with TRBJ1-2, with D tentatively TRBD1 (5 bases). Germline CDR1 SQVTM, CDR2 ANQGSEA. This CDR3 is built from 15 residues. V lost 0 bases and J lost 7, with 18 bases in between.